The source of this T cell receptor beta chain is a study of identical twins. The CDR3 sequence is 16 residues long. Germline trimming cut 3 bases from V and 7 bases from J; bases unmatched to any gene: 8. Looked up from germline, CDR1 is KGHDR and CDR2 is SFDVKD. TCRdb re-called the 5' RACE reads through MiXCR, storing one row per CDR3 protein. The table includes about 690,000 distinct CDR3 sequences, approximately 6.1% detected once. The receptor's source is a man between 18 and 35 years old in good health. Sample: naive T cells sorted from blood. The V gene is TRBV24-1, the J gene TRBJ2-2, with 9 bases lining up with TRBD1. The CDR3 nucleotides are TGTGCCACCAGTGATCCCGACAGGGGGGGCATCGGGGAGCTGTTTTTT. This encodes CATSDPDRGGIGELFF.